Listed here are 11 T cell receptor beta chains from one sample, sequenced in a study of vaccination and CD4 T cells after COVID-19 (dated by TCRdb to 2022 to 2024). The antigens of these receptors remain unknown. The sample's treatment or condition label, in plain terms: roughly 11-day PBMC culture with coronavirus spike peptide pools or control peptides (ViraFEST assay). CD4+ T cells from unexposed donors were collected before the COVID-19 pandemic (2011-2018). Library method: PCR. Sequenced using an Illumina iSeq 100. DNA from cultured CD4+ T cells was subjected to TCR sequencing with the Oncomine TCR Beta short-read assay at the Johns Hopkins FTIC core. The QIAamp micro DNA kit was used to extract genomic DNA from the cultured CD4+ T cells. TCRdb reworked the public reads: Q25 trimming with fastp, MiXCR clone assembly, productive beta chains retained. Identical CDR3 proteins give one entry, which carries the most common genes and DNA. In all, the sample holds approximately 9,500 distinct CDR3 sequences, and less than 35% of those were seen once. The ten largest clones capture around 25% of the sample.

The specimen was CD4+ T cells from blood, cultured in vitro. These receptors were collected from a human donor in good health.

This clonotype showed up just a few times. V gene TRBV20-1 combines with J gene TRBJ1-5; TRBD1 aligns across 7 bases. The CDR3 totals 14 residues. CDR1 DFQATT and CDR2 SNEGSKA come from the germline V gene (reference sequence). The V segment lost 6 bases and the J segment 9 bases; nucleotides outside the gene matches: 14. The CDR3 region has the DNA TGCAGTGCGGTTTTATCTACAGGGGAAAGGCCCCAGCATTTT. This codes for CSAVLSTGERPQHF.

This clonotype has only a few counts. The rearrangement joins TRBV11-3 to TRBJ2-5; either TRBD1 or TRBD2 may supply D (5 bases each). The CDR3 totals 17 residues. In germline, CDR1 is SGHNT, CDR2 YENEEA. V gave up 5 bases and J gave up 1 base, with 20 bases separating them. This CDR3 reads CASSNYPGQRGQETQYF. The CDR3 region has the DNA TGTGCCAGCAGCAATTACCCCGGGCAGAGGGGCCAAGAGACCCAGTACTTC.

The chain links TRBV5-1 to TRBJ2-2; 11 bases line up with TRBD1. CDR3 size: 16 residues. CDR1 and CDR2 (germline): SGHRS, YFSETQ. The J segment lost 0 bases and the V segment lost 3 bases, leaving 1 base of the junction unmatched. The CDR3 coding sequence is TGCGCCAGCAGCTGGGGACAGGGGGCGAACACCGGGGAGCTGTTTTTT. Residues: CASSWGQGANTGELFF.

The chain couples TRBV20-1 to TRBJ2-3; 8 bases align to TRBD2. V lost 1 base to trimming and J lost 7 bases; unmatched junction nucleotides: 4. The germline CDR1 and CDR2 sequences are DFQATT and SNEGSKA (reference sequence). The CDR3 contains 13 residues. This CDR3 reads CSARGGSGNTQYF. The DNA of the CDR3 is TGCAGTGCTAGAGGGGGTAGCGGGAATACGCAGTATTTT.

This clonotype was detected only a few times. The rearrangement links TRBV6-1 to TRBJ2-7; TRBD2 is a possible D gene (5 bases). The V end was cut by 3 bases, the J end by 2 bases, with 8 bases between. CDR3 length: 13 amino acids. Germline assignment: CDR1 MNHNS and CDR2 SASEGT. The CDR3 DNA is TGTGCCAGCAGTGATATCGGGACCTACGAGCAGTACTTC. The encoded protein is CASSDIGTYEQYF.

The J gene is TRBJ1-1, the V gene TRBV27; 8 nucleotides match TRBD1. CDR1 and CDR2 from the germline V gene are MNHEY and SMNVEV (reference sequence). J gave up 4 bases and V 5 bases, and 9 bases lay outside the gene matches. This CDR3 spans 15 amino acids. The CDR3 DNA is TGTGCCAGCAGTCCTCTGGACAGGGCGGGCACTGAAGCTTTCTTT. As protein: CASSPLDRAGTEAFF.

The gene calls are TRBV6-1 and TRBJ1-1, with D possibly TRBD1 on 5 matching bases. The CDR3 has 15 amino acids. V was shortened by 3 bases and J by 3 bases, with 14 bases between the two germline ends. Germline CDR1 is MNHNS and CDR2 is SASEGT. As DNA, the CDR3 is TGTGCCAGCAGTGACGTTGCAGGGAAGTACACTGAAGCTTTCTTT. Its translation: CASSDVAGKYTEAFF.

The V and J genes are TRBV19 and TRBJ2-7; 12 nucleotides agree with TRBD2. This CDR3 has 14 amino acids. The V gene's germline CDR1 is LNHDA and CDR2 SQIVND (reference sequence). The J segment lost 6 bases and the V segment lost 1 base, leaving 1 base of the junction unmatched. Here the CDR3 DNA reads TGTGCCAGTAGTATAGGACTAGCGGGAGCCGAGCAGTACTTC. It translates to CASSIGLAGAEQYF. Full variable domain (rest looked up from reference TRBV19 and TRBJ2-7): DGGITQSPKYLFRKEGQNVTLSCEQNLNHDAMYWYRQDPGQGLRLIYYSQIVNDFQKGDIAEGYSVSREKKESFPLTVTSAQKNPTAFYLCASSIGLAGAEQYFGPGTRLTVT.

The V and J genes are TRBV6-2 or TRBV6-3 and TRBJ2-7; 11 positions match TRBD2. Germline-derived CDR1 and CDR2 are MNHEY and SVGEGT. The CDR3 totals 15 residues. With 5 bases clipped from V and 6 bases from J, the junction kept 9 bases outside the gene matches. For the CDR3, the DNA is TGTGCCAGCAGTCCACTAGCGGGAGCAGGGCCCGAGCAGTACTTC. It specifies CASSPLAGAGPEQYF.

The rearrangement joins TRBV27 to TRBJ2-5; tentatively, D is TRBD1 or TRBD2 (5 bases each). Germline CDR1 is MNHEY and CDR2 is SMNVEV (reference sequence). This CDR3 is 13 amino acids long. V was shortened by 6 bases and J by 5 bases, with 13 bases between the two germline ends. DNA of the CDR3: TGTGCCAGCAGCAGGGAGTTCTGGGAGACCCAGTACTTC. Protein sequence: CASSREFWETQYF.

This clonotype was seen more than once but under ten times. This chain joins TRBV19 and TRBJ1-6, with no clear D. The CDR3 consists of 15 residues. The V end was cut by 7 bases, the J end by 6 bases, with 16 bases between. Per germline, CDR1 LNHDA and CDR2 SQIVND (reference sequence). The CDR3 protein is CASTTEGIPNSPLHF. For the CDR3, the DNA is TGTGCCAGTACCACGGAGGGAATTCCTAATTCACCCCTCCACTTT. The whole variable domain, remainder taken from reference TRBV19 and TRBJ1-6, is DGGITQSPKYLFRKEGQNVTLSCEQNLNHDAMYWYRQDPGQGLRLIYYSQIVNDFQKGDIAEGYSVSREKKESFPLTVTSAQKNPTAFYLCASTTEGIPNSPLHFGNGTRLTVT.